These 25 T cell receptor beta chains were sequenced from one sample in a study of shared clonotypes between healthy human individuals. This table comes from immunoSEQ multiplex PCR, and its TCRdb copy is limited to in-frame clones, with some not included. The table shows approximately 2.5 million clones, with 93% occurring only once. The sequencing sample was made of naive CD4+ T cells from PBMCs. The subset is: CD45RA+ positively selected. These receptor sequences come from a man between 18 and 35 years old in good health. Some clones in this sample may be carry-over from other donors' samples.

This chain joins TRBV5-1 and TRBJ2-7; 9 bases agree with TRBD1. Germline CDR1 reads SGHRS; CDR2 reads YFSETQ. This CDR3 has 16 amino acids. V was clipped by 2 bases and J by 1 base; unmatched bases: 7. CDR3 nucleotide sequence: TGCGCCAGCAGCTTTCTTACCGGGACAGGGTCCTACGAGCAGTACTTC. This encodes CASSFLTGTGSYEQYF.

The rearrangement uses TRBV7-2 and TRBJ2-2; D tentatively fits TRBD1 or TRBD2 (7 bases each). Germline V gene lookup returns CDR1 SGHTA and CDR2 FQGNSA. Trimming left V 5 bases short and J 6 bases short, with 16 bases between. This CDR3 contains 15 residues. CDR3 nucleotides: TGTGCCAGCAGCCCCCGGGGAGGGGGCTCCGGGGAGCTGTTTTTT. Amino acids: CASSPRGGGSGELFF.

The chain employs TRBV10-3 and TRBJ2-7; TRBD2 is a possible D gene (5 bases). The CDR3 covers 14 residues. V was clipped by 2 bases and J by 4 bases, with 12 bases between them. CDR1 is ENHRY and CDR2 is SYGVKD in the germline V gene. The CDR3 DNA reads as TGTGCCATCAGTGAGGAGGGATATGGGTACGAGCAGTACTTC. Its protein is CAISEEGYGYEQYF.

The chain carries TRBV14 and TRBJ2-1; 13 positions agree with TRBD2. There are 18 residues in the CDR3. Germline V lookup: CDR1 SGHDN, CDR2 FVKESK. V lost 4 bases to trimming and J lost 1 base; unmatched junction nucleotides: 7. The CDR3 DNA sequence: TGTGCCAGCAGCCCGACTAGCGGGAGGTTTCCTTCCTACAATGAGCAGTTCTTC. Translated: CASSPTSGRFPSYNEQFF.

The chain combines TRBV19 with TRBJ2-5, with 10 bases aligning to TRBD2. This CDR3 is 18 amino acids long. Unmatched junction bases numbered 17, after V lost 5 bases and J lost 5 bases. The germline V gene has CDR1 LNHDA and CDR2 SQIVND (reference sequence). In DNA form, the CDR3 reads TGTGCCAGTAGTGCACCTAGCTACAGCGGGAGGGCCGGTGAGACCCAGTACTTC. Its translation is CASSAPSYSGRAGETQYF.

As DNA, the CDR3 is TGTGCCACCAGCAGAGATCCCTACACCGGGGAGCTGTTTTTT. Translated: CATSRDPYTGELFF. The rearrangement joins TRBV15 to TRBJ2-2, with D unresolved. Per the germline V gene, CDR1 is LNHNV and CDR2 is YYDKDF (reference sequence). V lost 0 bases and J 3 bases, leaving 5 bases between the germline ends. CDR3 length: 14 residues. The full variable domain, rest sourced from reference TRBV15 and TRBJ2-2, is DAMVIQNPRYQVTQFGKPVTLSCSQTLNHNVMYWYQQKSSQAPKLLFHYYDKDFNNEADTPDNFQSRRPNTSFCFLDIRSPGLGDTAMYLCATSRDPYTGELFFGEGSRLTVL.

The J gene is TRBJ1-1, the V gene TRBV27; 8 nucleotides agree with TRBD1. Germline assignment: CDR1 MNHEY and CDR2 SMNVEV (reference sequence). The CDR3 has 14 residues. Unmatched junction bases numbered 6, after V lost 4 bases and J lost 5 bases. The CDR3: CASSSKTGVTEAFF. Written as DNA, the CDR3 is TGTGCCAGCAGTTCAAAGACAGGGGTTACTGAAGCTTTCTTT.

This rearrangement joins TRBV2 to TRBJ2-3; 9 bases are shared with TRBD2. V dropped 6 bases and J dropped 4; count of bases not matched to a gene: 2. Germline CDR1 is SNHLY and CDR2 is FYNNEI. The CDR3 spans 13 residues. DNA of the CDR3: TGTGCCAGCAGGCGGGAGGGGGCAGATACGCAGTATTTT. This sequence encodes CASRREGADTQYF.

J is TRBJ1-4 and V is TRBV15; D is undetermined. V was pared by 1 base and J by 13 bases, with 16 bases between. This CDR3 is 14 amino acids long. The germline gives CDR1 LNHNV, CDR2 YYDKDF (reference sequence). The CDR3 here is CATSRGRTGDLLFF. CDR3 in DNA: TGTGCCACCAGCAGAGGTAGAACCGGGGATCTACTGTTTTTT.

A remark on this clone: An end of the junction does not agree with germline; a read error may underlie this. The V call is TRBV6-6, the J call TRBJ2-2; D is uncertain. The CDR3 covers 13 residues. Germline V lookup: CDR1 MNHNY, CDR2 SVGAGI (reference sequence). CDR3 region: CASSDSRIGELFF. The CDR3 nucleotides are TGTGCCAGCAGTGACTCGAGAATCGGGGAGCTGTTTTTT.

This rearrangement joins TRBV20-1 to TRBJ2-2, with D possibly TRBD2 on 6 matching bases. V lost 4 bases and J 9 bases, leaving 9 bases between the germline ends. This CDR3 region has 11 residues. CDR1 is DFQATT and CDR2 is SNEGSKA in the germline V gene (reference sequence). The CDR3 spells CSANAGRELFF. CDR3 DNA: TGCAGTGCTAACGCGGGGAGGGAGCTGTTTTTT.

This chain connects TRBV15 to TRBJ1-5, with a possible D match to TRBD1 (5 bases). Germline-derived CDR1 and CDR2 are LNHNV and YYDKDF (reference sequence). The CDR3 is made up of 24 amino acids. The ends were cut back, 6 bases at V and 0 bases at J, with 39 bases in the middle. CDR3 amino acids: CATRPPRGRPTILSRPYSNQPQHF. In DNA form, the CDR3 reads TGTGCCACCAGGCCTCCCCGGGGCCGCCCCACTATACTCTCCCGGCCCTATAGCAATCAGCCCCAGCATTTT.

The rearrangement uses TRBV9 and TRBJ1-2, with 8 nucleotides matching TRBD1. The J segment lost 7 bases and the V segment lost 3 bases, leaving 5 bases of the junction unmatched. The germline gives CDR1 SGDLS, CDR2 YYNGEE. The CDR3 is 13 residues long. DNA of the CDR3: TGTGCCAGCAGCGGAATGACAGGGGTTGGCTACACCTTC. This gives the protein CASSGMTGVGYTF.

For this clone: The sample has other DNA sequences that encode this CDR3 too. The CDR3: CASSDRGGTEAFF. In DNA form, the CDR3 reads TGTGCCAGCAGTGATAGGGGGGGCACTGAAGCTTTCTTT. This chain joins TRBV2 and TRBJ1-1, with D possibly TRBD1 on 6 matching bases. Trimming left V 3 bases short and J 4 bases short, with 9 bases between. The CDR3 is 13 residues long. Germline loops: CDR1 SNHLY, CDR2 FYNNEI.

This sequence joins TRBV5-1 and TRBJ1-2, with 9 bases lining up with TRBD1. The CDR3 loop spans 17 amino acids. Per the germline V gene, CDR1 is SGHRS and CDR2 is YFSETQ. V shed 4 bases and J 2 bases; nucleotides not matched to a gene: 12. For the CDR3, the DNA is TGCGCCAGCAGCCACTCGATCGGACAGGGGAAGAACTATGGCTACACCTTC. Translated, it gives CASSHSIGQGKNYGYTF.

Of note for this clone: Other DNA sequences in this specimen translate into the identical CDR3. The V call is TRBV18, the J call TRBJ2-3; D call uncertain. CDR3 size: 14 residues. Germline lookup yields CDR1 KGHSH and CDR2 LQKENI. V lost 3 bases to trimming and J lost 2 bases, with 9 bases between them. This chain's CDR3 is CASSPYSSTDTQYF. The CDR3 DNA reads TGTGCCAGCTCACCTTACAGTTCCACAGATACGCAGTATTTT.

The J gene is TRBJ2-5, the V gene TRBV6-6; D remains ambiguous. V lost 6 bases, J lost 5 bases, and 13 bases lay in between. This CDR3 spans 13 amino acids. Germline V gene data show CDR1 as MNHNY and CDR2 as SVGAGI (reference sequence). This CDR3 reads CASSLKDRETQYF. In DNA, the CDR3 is TGTGCCAGCAGCTTAAAAGATCGGGAGACCCAGTACTTC.

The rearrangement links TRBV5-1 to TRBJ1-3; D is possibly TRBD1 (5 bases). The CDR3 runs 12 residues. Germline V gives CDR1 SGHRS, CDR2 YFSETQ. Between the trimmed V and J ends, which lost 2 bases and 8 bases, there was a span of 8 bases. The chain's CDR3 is CASSFEGDTIYF. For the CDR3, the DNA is TGCGCCAGCAGCTTTGAAGGGGACACCATATATTTT.

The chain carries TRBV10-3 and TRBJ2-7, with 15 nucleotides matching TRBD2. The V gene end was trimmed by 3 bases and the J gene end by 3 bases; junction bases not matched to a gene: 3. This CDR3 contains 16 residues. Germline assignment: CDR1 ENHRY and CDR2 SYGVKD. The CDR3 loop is CAISEGLAGGFYEQYF. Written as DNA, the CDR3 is TGTGCCATCAGTGAAGGACTAGCGGGAGGGTTCTACGAGCAGTACTTC.

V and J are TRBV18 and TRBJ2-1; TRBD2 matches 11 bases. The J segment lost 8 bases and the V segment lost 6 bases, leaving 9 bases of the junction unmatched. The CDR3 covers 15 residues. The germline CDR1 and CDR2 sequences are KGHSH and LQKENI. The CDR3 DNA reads TGTGCCAGCTCCCGGCCCGGACTAGCGGGCGATGAGCAGTTCTTC. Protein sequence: CASSRPGLAGDEQFF.

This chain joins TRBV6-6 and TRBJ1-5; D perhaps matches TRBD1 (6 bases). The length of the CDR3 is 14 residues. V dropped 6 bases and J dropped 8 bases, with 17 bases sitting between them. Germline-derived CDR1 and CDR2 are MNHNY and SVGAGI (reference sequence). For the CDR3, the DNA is TGTGCCAGCAGCAAGGGGGGAGGCTTGGAGCCCCAGCATTTT. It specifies CASSKGGGLEPQHF.

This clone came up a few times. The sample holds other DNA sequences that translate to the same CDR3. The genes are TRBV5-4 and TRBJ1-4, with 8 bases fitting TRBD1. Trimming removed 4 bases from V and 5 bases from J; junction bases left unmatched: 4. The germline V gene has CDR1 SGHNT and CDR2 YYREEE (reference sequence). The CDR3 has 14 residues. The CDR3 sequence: CASSLQGANEKLFF. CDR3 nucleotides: TGTGCCAGCAGCCTCCAGGGGGCCAATGAAAAACTGTTTTTT.

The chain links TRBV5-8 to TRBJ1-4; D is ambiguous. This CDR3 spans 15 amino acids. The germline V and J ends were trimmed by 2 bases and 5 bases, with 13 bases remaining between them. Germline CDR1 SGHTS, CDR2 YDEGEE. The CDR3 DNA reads TGTGCCAGCAGCTTCCGGGTTGTGGGGAATGAAAAACTGTTTTTT. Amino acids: CASSFRVVGNEKLFF.

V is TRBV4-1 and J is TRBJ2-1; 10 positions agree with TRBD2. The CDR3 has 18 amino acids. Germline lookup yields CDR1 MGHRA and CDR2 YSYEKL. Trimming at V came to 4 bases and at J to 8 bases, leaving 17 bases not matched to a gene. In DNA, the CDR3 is TGCGCCAGCAGCCGCCTCCCCCCAACTAGCGGGGTTCAGGATGAGCAGTTCTTC. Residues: CASSRLPPTSGVQDEQFF.

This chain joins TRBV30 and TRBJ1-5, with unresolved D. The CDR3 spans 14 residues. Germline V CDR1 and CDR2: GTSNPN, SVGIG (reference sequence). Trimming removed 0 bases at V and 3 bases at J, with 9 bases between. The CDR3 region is CAWSVGRANQPQHF. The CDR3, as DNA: TGTGCCTGGAGTGTTGGTAGGGCCAATCAGCCCCAGCATTTT.